What follows is one T cell receptor (beta chain) and its context. Its antigen is undetermined. Use of 60 Vbeta and 13 Jbeta primers characterized the PCR. Sequencing used immunoSEQ multiplex PCR; TCRdb keeps in-frame clones, though not all of them. The table for this sample gives 40,000 to 55,000 clones. The germline V gene encodes CDR1 SNHLY and CDR2 FYNNEI. Germline trimming cut 8 bases from V and 9 bases from J; bases unmatched to any gene: 17. The CDR3 has 16 amino acids. These data are taken from a study of cytomegalovirus exposure and HLA in healthy donors. The wider study: Out of 170 million or so T cells, an earlier analysis found over 90 million unique TCR beta sequences in total.

Regarding the study as a whole: In a later analysis, at a false discovery rate of 0.05, 16,951 TCR beta sequences were associated with HLA alleles. Trimming of TCR beta V- and J-genes showed a link, identified in a later analysis, to a missense DCLRE1C variant. In a later analysis, parvovirus B19, influenza, CMV and Epstein-Barr virus appeared linked to several top co-occurrence clusters.

This clonotype was sampled from a male donor in good health and CMV-seropositive. Sequencing was done on a sample of PBMCs. The V call is TRBV2, the J call TRBJ2-1; the match to TRBD2 covers 9 bases. The CDR3 loop is CASRGTLAGIDGEQFF. Written as DNA, the CDR3 is TGTGCCAGCCGGGGGACGCTAGCGGGGATTGACGGTGAGCAGTTCTTC.